These T cell receptor beta chains were read from a single sample in a study of cytomegalovirus exposure and HLA in healthy donors. Repertoires were generated with immunoSEQ multiplex PCR, while TCRdb's copy carries only in-frame clones and drops some. The data show around 78,000 clones, approximately 84% seen once. Source material: PBMCs. All receptors derive from a woman between 45 and 60 years old in good health and CMV-seronegative. CDR3s include the opening cysteine and the closing phenylalanine or tryptophan. A D gene is named only where the DNA matches it firmly. Clone size, where shown, is once, few, many, or a class for clones that have expanded.

TRBD1,TRBJ1-1,TRBV18,-,TGTGCCAGCTCATTCTCATTGACAGGGGGCACTGAAGCTTTCTTT,CASSFSLTGGTEAFF
-,TRBJ2-3,TRBV5-1,-,TGCGCCAGCAGCTTGGGCCTAGGGAGAGAAGATACGCAGTATTTT,CASSLGLGREDTQYF
-,TRBJ2-4,TRBV15,-,TGTGCCACAACCGGGACAAAAAACATTCAGTACTTC,CATTGTKNIQYF
TRBD2,TRBJ2-3,TRBV7-3,few,TGTGCCAGCAGCCCTAGCGGGACCCCAGATACGCAGTATTTT,CASSPSGTPDTQYF
-,TRBJ1-5,TRBV21-1,-,TGTGCCAGCAGCGATACAGGGATGGATCAGCCCCAGCATTTT,CASSDTGMDQPQHF
-,TRBJ1-5,TRBV4-3,-,TGCGCCAGCAGCCAAGACGGCGGAGGGAGCAATCAGCCCCAGCATTTT,CASSQDGGGSNQPQHF
TRBD1,TRBJ1-4,TRBV5-1,few,TGCGCCAGCAGGCCCGGGACAGTAGCAACTAATGAAAAACTGTTTTTT,CASRPGTVATNEKLFF
TRBD1,TRBJ1-5,TRBV5-6,-,TGTGCCAGCAGCTGGGGACAGGGGAATCAGCCCCAGCATTTT,CASSWGQGNQPQHF
-,TRBJ1-5,TRBV28,few,TGTGCCAGCAGGGCTGACAGCGCTCCGATCCCCCAGCATTTT,CASRADSAPIPQHF
TRBD1,TRBJ2-1,TRBV4-1,few,TGCGCCAGCAGCCAAGGCAGGGGGAATCCCGACAATGAGCAGTTCTTC,CASSQGRGNPDNEQFF
-,TRBJ2-1,TRBV27,-,TGTGCCAGCTCCCGACTCAACATGTACAATGAGCAGTTCTTC,CASSRLNMYNEQFF
TRBD2,TRBJ2-1,TRBV5-1,-,TGCGCCAGCAGCTTAAACGGAGCGGGAGCCGCCAATGAGCAGTTCTTC,CASSLNGAGAANEQFF
TRBD2,TRBJ2-7,TRBV5-5,-,TGTGCCAGCAGCAAAGCGGGACCCTACGAGCAGTACTTC,CASSKAGPYEQYF
TRBD1,TRBJ2-2,TRBV28,-,TGTGCCAGCAGCATCCCCCTCGGACAGGGGGGTTCCACCGGGGAGCTGTTTTTT,CASSIPLGQGGSTGELFF
-,TRBJ1-6,TRBV14,-,TGTGCCAGCAGCTCAGGTCAAAATGGGTCACCCCTCCACTTT,CASSSGQNGSPLHF
TRBD1,TRBJ1-1,TRBV6-1,-,TGTGCCAGCCTCTACTCGACAGGGGAGGACACTGAAGCTTTCTTT,CASLYSTGEDTEAFF
TRBD2,TRBJ2-7,TRBV4-1,-,TGCGCCAGCAGCCAAGGTCCTAGCGGGAAGGCCTACGAGCAGTACTTC,CASSQGPSGKAYEQYF
-,TRBJ2-2,TRBV14,-,TGTGCCAGCAGCCAACTAGCGAGAAAAACTAACACCGGGGAGCTGTTTTTT,CASSQLARKTNTGELFF
TRBD1,TRBJ1-1,TRBV19,-,TGTGCCAGTAGTTATCGGACAGGGGTAACTGAAGCTTTCTTT,CASSYRTGVTEAFF
-,TRBJ2-5,TRBV29-1,once,TGCAGCACTCTTCTCGCGGGTCTGCAAGAGACCCAGTACTTC,CSTLLAGLQETQYF